Each of the 18 T cell receptor beta chains below was sequenced from the same sample in a study of CD8+ T cells in alopecia areata. Treatment described: oral pan-JAK inhibitor, 5-10 mg twice daily. Isolated RNA was reverse transcribed into cDNA used as the sequencing template. Only in-frame clones appear in the TCRdb table, and some are missing; sequencing was by immunoSEQ multiplex PCR. In the table there are about 210,000 clones, 55% to 70% of which are singletons. Sequencing used CD4+ T cells sorted from blood, obtained at week 4, from a patient treated with tofacitinib. All receptors derive from a human donor with alopecia areata.

The rearrangement links TRBV7-9 to TRBJ2-3; no reliable D call. CDR3 length: 13 residues. The ends were cut back, 2 bases at V and 1 base at J, with 4 bases in the middle. CDR1 and CDR2 from the germline V gene are SEHNR and FQNEAQ (reference sequence). The CDR3 protein is CASSLYGTDTQYF. CDR3 sequence (DNA): TGTGCCAGCAGCTTATACGGCACAGATACGCAGTATTTT.

In nucleotides, the CDR3 is TGTGCCAGCACTGGCCTAGCGGGGGACAATGAGCAGTTCTTC. Translating gives CASTGLAGDNEQFF. The chain recombines TRBV7-9 with TRBJ2-1; 10 bases align to TRBD2. Per the germline V gene, CDR1 is SEHNR and CDR2 is FQNEAQ (reference sequence). The length of the CDR3 is 14 residues. The V segment lost 7 bases and the J segment 5 bases; nucleotides outside the gene matches: 5. The full variable domain, its missing parts supplied by reference TRBV7-9 and TRBJ2-1, is DTGVSQNPRHKITKRGQNVTFRCDPISEHNRLYWYRQTLGQGPEFLTYFQNEAQLEKSRLLSDRFSAERPKGSFSTLEIQRTEQGDSAMYLCASTGLAGDNEQFFGPGTRLTVL.

The chain recombines TRBV9 with TRBJ1-3; D uncertain. The V end was cut by 3 bases, the J end by 0 bases, with 10 bases between. From germline, CDR1 is SGDLS and CDR2 YYNGEE. The CDR3 is made up of 15 amino acids. This CDR3 is CASSAGVNSGNTIYF. In DNA, the CDR3 is TGTGCCAGCAGCGCCGGCGTCAACTCTGGAAACACCATATATTTT.

This sequence joins TRBV27 and TRBJ1-2, with 8 bases matching TRBD1. CDR3 length: 14 amino acids. V lost 6 bases, J lost 5 bases, and 8 bases stayed unmatched. Germline CDR1 reads MNHEY; CDR2 reads SMNVEV (reference sequence). The CDR3 DNA follows: TGTGCCAGCAGGACTACAGGGGGTGGATATGGCTACACCTTC. It specifies CASRTTGGGYGYTF.

This clone has only a few counts. The gene calls are TRBV2 and TRBJ1-1, with D tentatively TRBD1 (5 bases). From germline, CDR1 is SNHLY and CDR2 FYNNEI. CDR3 length: 13 amino acids. V was pared by 4 bases and J by 1 base, with 7 bases between. CDR3 sequence (DNA): TGTGCCAGCAGTGTGGGGGGGAACACTGAAGCTTTCTTT. This encodes CASSVGGNTEAFF. Full variable domain (remainder filled in from reference TRBV2 and TRBJ1-1): EPEVTQTPSHQVTQMGQEVILRCVPISNHLYFYWYRQILGQKVEFLVSFYNNEISEKSEIFDDQFSVERPDGSNFTLKIRSTKLEDSAMYFCASSVGGNTEAFFGQGTRLTVV.

This chain joins TRBV7-2 and TRBJ2-5; D may match TRBD1 or TRBD2 (5 bases each). Germline-derived CDR1 and CDR2 are SGHTA and FQGNSA. V was clipped by 5 bases and J by 10 bases, with 14 bases between them. This CDR3 region has 12 residues. The CDR3 loop reads CASSRDDLRQYF. In nucleotides, the CDR3 is TGTGCCAGCAGCCGGGACGATTTACGCCAGTACTTC.

The chain combines TRBV30 with TRBJ1-1; a weak D match, TRBD1 (5 bases). The CDR3 has 14 amino acids. V lost 3 bases, J lost 5 bases, and 16 bases lay in between. Germline V gene lookup returns CDR1 GTSNPN and CDR2 SVGIG (reference sequence). The CDR3 sequence is CAWSPRGRITEAFF. The CDR3 DNA reads TGTGCCTGGAGCCCCCGGGGGAGGATAACTGAAGCTTTCTTT.

In nucleotides, the CDR3 is TGCAGCGTCGTAAAGGACAAGGGGCCTACCCGCAATCAGCCCCAGCATTTT. Its translation is CSVVKDKGPTRNQPQHF. The chain recombines TRBV29-1 with TRBJ1-5, with D perhaps TRBD1 (5 bases). V lost 6 bases to trimming and J lost 2 bases, with 23 bases between them. CDR3 length: 17 residues. Per the germline V gene, CDR1 is SQVTM and CDR2 is ANQGSEA.

In this sample, this clone turned up many times. The J gene is TRBJ2-3, the V gene TRBV10-3, with 8 bases identical to TRBD2. The CDR3 length is 15 residues. CDR1 and CDR2 from the germline V gene are ENHRY and SYGVKD. V lost 2 bases and J lost 6; bases outside the gene matches: 7. The CDR3: CAISESGSRADTQYF. Written as DNA, the CDR3 is TGTGCCATCAGTGAGAGCGGGAGTCGGGCTGATACGCAGTATTTT.

This clone was recorded only once. Within the sample, other DNA sequences also encode this same CDR3. This chain joins TRBV7-9 and TRBJ1-5, with D perhaps matching TRBD1 (5 bases). Trimming pared 0 bases from V and 3 bases from J, leaving 9 bases between. The CDR3 totals 15 residues. CDR1 SEHNR and CDR2 FQNEAQ come from the germline V gene (reference sequence). The CDR3 loop reads CASSLAGRDNQPQHF. Written as DNA, the CDR3 is TGTGCCAGCAGCTTAGCTGGCAGGGACAATCAGCCCCAGCATTTT.

The genes are TRBV30 and TRBJ1-1; D is perhaps TRBD1 (6 bases). CDR1 is GTSNPN and CDR2 is SVGIG in the germline V gene (reference sequence). CDR3 length: 12 amino acids. Trimming removed 8 bases at V and 0 bases at J, with 10 bases between. CDR3 coding DNA: TGTGCCGCACAGGGATTGAACACTGAAGCTTTCTTT. Translation: CAAQGLNTEAFF.

This sequence joins TRBV5-1 and TRBJ1-5; tentative D call: TRBD1 (6 bases). Trimming took 0 bases from V and 0 from J, leaving 10 bases between them. This CDR3 is 16 amino acids long. Germline loops: CDR1 SGHRS, CDR2 YFSETQ. As DNA, the CDR3 is TGCGCCAGCAGCTTGGTCGGGGGGCATAGCAATCAGCCCCAGCATTTT. This encodes CASSLVGGHSNQPQHF.

The chain uses TRBV27 and TRBJ1-3, with D maybe TRBD1 (5 bases). The CDR3 consists of 13 residues. CDR1 is MNHEY and CDR2 is SMNVEV in the germline V gene (reference sequence). Trimming removed 5 bases at V and 3 bases at J, with 8 bases between. The CDR3 here is CASSMGLGNTIYF. CDR3 DNA sequence: TGTGCCAGCAGTATGGGACTTGGAAACACCATATATTTT.

This chain links TRBV2 with TRBJ2-5; D gene ambiguous. Germline loops: CDR1 SNHLY, CDR2 FYNNEI. The CDR3 sequence is 13 residues long. V was pared by 5 bases and J by 9 bases, with 16 bases between. CDR3 sequence (DNA): TGTGCCAGCAGTTTTGGCCTCGCGGCCGCCCAGTACTTC. It encodes CASSFGLAAAQYF.

The chain couples TRBV5-4 to TRBJ1-2; 9 bases agree with TRBD1. Trimming removed 10 bases from V and 5 bases from J; junction bases left unmatched: 6. The CDR3 loop spans 12 amino acids. Germline V gives CDR1 SGHNT, CDR2 YYREEE (reference sequence). CDR3 in amino acids: CAGGTGKYGYTF. CDR3 bases: TGTGCCGGCGGGACAGGGAAGTATGGCTACACCTTC.

This clone was observed a handful of times. The CDR3 loop reads CSVGEGRYEQYF. The CDR3 DNA reads as TGCAGCGTGGGGGAGGGTCGCTACGAGCAGTACTTC. The chain carries TRBV29-1 and TRBJ2-7; 7 positions agree with TRBD2. The CDR3 spans 12 residues. Germline CDR1 is SQVTM and CDR2 is ANQGSEA. Trimming took 6 bases from V and 3 from J; bases not matched to a gene: 5.

This chain uses TRBV29-1 with TRBJ2-3; D unclear. The CDR3 is 12 residues long. V gave up 7 bases and J gave up 4 bases, with 12 bases separating them. Germline loops: CDR1 SQVTM, CDR2 ANQGSEA. CDR3 coding DNA: TGCAGCGCCAAAAGACTCGCAGATACGCAGTATTTT. It specifies CSAKRLADTQYF.

This clone showed up just a few times. V gene TRBV27 combines with J gene TRBJ1-1; D is unresolved. CDR1 and CDR2 (germline): MNHEY, SMNVEV (reference sequence). This CDR3 has 14 residues. V lost 3 bases to trimming and J lost 7 bases, with 15 bases between them. The CDR3 region is CASSFSAGGSEAFF. In DNA, the CDR3 is TGTGCCAGCAGTTTCTCAGCAGGAGGAAGTGAAGCTTTCTTT.